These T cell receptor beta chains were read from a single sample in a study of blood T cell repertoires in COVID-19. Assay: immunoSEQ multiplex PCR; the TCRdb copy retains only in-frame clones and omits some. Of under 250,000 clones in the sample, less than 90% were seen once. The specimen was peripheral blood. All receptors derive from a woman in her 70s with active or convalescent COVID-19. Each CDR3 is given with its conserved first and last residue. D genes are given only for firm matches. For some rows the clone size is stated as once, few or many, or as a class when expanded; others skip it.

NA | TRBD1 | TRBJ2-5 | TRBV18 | TGTGCCAGCTCACCACTGACAGGGACGGGGACCCAGTACTTC | CASSPLTGTGTQYF
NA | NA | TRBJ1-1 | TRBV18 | TGTGCCAGCTCACCCGACCTGGAGGCTGAAGCTTTCTTT | CASSPDLEAEAFF
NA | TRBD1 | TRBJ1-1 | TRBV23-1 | TGCGCCAGCAGTCAATCGTTCCGAAGGGGGCGAGACACTGAAGCTTTCTTT | CASSQSFRRGRDTEAFF
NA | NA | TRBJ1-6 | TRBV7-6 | TGTGCCAGCAGCTTAGCCCCCGCGGGGCTGGGATCACCCCTCCACTTT | CASSLAPAGLGSPLHF
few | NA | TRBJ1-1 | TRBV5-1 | TGCGCCAGCAGCGGTCAGGGGTACGGGAACACTGAAGCTTTCTTT | CASSGQGYGNTEAFF
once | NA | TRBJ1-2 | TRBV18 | TGTGCCAGCTCCCTGAACAGGGAAACGAATGGGATCGTCTTC | CASSLNRETNGIVF
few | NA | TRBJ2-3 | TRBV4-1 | TGCGCCAGCAAGGTTAGGGGTACAGATACGCAGTATTTT | CASKVRGTDTQYF
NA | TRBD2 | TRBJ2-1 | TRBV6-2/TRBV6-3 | TGTGCCAGCAGTTACTCCTCTAAGCGGGAGTGGGACAATGAGCAGTTCTTC | CASSYSSKREWDNEQFF
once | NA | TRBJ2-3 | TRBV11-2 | TGTGCCAGCAGCCAACTCGGAGGGGGGGCCCATACGCAGTATTTT | CASSQLGGGAHTQYF
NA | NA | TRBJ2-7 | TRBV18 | TGTGCCAGCTCACCACGGCCTCAGGGTAGCTACGAGCAGTACTTC | CASSPRPQGSYEQYF
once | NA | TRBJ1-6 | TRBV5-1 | TGCGCCAGCAGCACATATTCCAGGGGAAATTCACCCCTCCACTTT | CASSTYSRGNSPLHF
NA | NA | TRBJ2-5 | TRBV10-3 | TGTGCCATCAGTGAGGGCTCCAAACAGACCCAGTACTTC | CAISEGSKQTQYF
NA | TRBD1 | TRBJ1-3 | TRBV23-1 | TGCGCCAGCAGTCAATCCCCCCCGGGACAGGGGGCCGATAGCTCTGGAAACACCATATATTTT | CASSQSPPGQGADSSGNTIYF
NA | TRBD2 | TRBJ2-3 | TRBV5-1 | TGCGCCAGCAGCCCCGGACTAGCGGGAGTCACAGATACGCAGTATTTT | CASSPGLAGVTDTQYF
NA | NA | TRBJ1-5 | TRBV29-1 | TGCAGCGTCGGCGACAGCCTTAGCAATCAGCCCCAGCATTTT | CSVGDSLSNQPQHF
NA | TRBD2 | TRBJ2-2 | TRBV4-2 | TGTGCCAGCAGGAAGAGGCGGGGGGAAGGAACCGGGGAGCTGTTTTTT | CASRKRRGEGTGELFF
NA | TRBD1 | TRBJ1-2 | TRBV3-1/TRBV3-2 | TGTGCCAGCAGCCGTCAGGGGGCGCGGGGCTATGGCTACACCTTC | CASSRQGARGYGYTF
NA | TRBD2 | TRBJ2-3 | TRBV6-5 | TGTGCCAGCAGCGGGACTAGCGGCACAGATACGCAGTATTTT | CASSGTSGTDTQYF
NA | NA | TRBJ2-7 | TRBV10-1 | TGCGCCAGGGACTTTCGCGAGCAGTACTTC | CARDFREQYF
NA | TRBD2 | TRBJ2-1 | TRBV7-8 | TGTGCCAGCAGCATTTACGCGGCGGGGGGGCTTTACAATGAGCAGTTCTTC | CASSIYAAGGLYNEQFF
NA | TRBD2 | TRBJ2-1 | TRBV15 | TGTGCCACCAGCAGAGTACTAGCGGGAGGGCTCTACAATGAGCAGTTCTTC | CATSRVLAGGLYNEQFF
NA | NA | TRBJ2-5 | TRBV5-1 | TGCGCCAGCAGCCGGTTAGCGGAACAAGAGACCCAGTACTTC | CASSRLAEQETQYF
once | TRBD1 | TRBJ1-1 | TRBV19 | TGTGCCAGTAGTATAGAAAGGGACAGGGGTCTGAGAACTGAAGCTTTCTTT | CASSIERDRGLRTEAFF
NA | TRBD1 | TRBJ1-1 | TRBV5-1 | TGCGCCAGCAGCTTGGGGGACAGCCCGAATGAAGCTTTCTTT | CASSLGDSPNEAFF
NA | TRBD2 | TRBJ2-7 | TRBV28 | TGTGCCATCCTACCCGGGGGGGCTCCGAGCTCCTACGAGCAGTACTTC | CAILPGGAPSSYEQYF
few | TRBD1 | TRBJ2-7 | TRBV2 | TGTGCCAGCAGCGGACAGGGGAGCTCCTACGAGCAGTACTTC | CASSGQGSSYEQYF
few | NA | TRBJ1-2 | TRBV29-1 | TGCAGCGTGGCCCTGGCGGGCCCGGAGCGGACCTTC | CSVALAGPERTF
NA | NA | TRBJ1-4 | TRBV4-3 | TGCGCCAGCAGCCAAGAGTCACAGGGCAATGAAAAACTGTTTTTT | CASSQESQGNEKLFF
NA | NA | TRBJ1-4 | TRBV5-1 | TGCGCCAGCAGCTCGGACACGGCCTCGGAAAAACTGTTTTTT | CASSSDTASEKLFF
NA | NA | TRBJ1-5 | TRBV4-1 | TGCGCCAGCAGCTCTAATAGCAATCAGCCCCAGCATTTT | CASSSNSNQPQHF
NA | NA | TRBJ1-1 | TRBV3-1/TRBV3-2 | TGTGCCAGCAGCCAAGTTAAGGGGTTCGCTGAAGCTTTCTTT | CASSQVKGFAEAFF
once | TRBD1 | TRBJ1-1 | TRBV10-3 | TGTGCCATCAGTGCACAGGGGGACACTGAAGCTTTCTTT | CAISAQGDTEAFF
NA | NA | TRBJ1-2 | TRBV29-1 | TGCAGCGTTGAAGATGGGGCAGGTGGGCAGGTGGGCTACACCTTC | CSVEDGAGGQVGYTF
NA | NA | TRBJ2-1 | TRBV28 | TGTGCCAGCGGACTTACAGAGGGTTCCTACAATGAGCAGTTCTTC | CASGLTEGSYNEQFF
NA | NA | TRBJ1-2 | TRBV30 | TGTGCCTGGAGGCCAGGGAACTATGGCTACACCTTC | CAWRPGNYGYTF
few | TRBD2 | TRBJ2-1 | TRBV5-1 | TGCGCCAGCAGCCGCCTAGCGGGAGGGGCGTCTCCCTCCTCCTACAATGAGCAGTTCTTC | CASSRLAGGASPSSYNEQFF
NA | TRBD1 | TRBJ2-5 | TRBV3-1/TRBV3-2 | TGTGCCAGCAGCCCCCGCTTGATTGGACAGGCCCAAGAGACCCAGTACTTC | CASSPRLIGQAQETQYF
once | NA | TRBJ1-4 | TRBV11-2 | TGTGCCAGCAGACGGACAGCAACTAATGAAAAACTGTTTTTT | CASRRTATNEKLFF
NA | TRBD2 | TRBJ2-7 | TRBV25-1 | TGTGCGGCTGGACTAGCGGGTCGGGACGAGCAGTACTTC | CAAGLAGRDEQYF
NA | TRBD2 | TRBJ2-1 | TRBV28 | TGTGCCAGCAGTTTTTTGACTAGCGGGCGGTCCTCCTACAATGAGCAGTTCTTC | CASSFLTSGRSSYNEQFF
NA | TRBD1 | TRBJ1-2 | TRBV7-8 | TGTGCCAGCAGCCGAGACAGGGCGCTCTATGGCTACACCTTC | CASSRDRALYGYTF
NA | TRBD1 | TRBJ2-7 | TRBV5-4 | TGTGCCAGCAGCTTCGACAGGGGCGCCTACGAGCAGTACTTC | CASSFDRGAYEQYF
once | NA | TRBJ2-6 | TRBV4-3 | TGCGCCAGCAGCTACCAATTCGCAGTAGCCGGGGCCAACGTCCTGACTTTC | CASSYQFAVAGANVLTF
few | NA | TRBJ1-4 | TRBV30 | TGTGCCTGGGGTACAGGGCAGCATGAAAAACTGTTTTTT | CAWGTGQHEKLFF
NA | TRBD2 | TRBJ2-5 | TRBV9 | TGTGCCAGCAGCGTAGGGGGAGCGGGAGGCGGAGAGACCCAGTACTTC | CASSVGGAGGGETQYF
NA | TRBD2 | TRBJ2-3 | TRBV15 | TGTGCCACCAGCAGAGTGCGGGGGGAATCAGATACGCAGTATTTT | CATSRVRGESDTQYF
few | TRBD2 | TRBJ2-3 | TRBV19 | TGTGCCAGTAAAGTCAGGCGGGGGAACACAGATACGCAGTATTTT | CASKVRRGNTDTQYF
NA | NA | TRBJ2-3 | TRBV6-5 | TGTGCCAGCAGTTCCCGGTTGAATACGCAGTATTTT | CASSSRLNTQYF